This T cell receptor beta chain originates from a study of shared clonotypes between healthy human individuals. Regarding this clone: Its target is unknown.

Deep-level assay runs were performed. The replicate PCRs on unsorted PBMC were given about 300 ng DNA, which is about 30,000 T cell genomes. Method: immunoSEQ multiplex PCR; TCRdb's copy keeps in-frame clones and lacks some. The profile shows hundreds of thousands of clones, about three quarters of them singletons. General study findings and limits: Among donors, sharing of clonotypes was expected to be affected by sequencing depth.

Study donors comprised healthy, HIV-negative adults devoid of recent acute infection or vaccination. This sequence was found in a woman aged 40-49 years in good health. Some clones in this sample may be carry-over from other donors' samples. The specimen sequenced was PBMCs.

CDR3: CASSGRVGLAGGGSDTQYF. CDR3 bases: TGTGCCAGCAGCGGCCGAGTGGGACTAGCTGGGGGCGGTTCAGATACGCAGTATTTT. V usage is TRBV7-9 and J usage is TRBJ2-3, with TRBD2 matching over 9 bases. Germline V gives CDR1 SEHNR, CDR2 FQNEAQ (reference sequence). V lost 5 bases to trimming and J lost 4 bases; unmatched junction nucleotides: 19. The CDR3 is 19 residues long.